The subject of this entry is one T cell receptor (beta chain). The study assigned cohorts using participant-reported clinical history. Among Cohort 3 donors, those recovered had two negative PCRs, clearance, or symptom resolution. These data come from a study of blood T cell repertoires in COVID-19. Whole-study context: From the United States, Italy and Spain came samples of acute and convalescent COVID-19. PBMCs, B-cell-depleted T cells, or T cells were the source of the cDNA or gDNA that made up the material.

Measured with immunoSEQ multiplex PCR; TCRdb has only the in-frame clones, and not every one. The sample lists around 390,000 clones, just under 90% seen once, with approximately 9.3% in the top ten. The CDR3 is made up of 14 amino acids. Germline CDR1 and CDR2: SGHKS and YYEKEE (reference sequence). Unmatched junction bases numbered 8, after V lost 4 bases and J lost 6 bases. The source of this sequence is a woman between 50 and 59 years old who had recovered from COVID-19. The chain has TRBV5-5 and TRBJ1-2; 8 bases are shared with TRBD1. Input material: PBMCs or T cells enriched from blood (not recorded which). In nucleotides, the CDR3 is TGTGCCAGCAGCCGAACCACGGACAGGGATGGCTACACCTTC. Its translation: CASSRTTDRDGYTF.